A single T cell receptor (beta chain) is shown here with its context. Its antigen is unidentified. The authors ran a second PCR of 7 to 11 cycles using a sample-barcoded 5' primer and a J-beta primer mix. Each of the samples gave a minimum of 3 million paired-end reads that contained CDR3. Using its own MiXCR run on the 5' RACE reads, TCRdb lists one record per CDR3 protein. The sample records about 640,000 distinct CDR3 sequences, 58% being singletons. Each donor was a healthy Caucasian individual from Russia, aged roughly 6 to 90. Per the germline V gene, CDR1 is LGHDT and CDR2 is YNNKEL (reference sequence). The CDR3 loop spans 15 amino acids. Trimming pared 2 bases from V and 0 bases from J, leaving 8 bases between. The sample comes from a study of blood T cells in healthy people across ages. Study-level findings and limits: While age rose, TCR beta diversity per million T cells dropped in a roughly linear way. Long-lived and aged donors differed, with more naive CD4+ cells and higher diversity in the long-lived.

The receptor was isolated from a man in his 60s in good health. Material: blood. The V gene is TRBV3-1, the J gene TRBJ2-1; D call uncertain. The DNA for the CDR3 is TGTGCCAGCAGCCAAACAGCGAGCTCCTACAATGAGCAGTTCTTC. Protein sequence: CASSQTASSYNEQFF.